The 23 T cell receptor beta chains reported below all come from one sample, sequenced in a study of blood T cell repertoires in COVID-19. This table comes from immunoSEQ multiplex PCR, and its TCRdb copy is limited to in-frame clones, with some not included. The sample lists roughly 87,000 clones, 70% to 90% occurring once. Sequenced input: peripheral blood. These receptors were obtained from a man aged 55-75 years with acute or convalescent COVID-19.

The chain has TRBV18 and TRBJ1-1; 11 bases agree with TRBD1. CDR1 is KGHSH, CDR2 LQKENI, per germline. CDR3 length equals 17 residues. Trimming at V came to 4 bases and at J to 2 bases, leaving 9 bases not matched to a gene. The CDR3 protein is CASSRGTGGRRNTEAFF. The CDR3 bases are TGTGCCAGCTCACGGGGGACAGGGGGGAGGAGAAACACTGAAGCTTTCTTT.

The chain carries TRBV7-6 and TRBJ2-6, with TRBD2 matching 12 bases. CDR3 length equals 20 residues. With V trimmed by 5 bases and J by 2 bases, 13 bases remained unmatched. CDR1 is SGHVS and CDR2 is FNYEAQ in the germline V gene. CDR3 DNA sequence: TGTGCCAGCAGCCTTAGGCTAGCGGGAGGGCCAGTGGCTGGGGCCAACGTCCTGACTTTC. Its translation: CASSLRLAGGPVAGANVLTF.

The chain employs TRBV6-5 and TRBJ1-2, with D maybe TRBD1 (6 bases). The germline CDR1 and CDR2 sequences are MNHEY and SVGAGI. The CDR3 is made up of 15 amino acids. The V end lost 2 bases, the J end lost 6 bases, and 16 bases lay between the germline ends. CDR3 protein: CASSYASGAGNGYTF. In DNA, the CDR3 is TGTGCCAGCAGTTACGCCTCAGGGGCCGGGAATGGCTACACCTTC.

V gene TRBV6-5 combines with J gene TRBJ1-4, with D possibly being TRBD1 (5 bases). CDR3 length: 14 amino acids. The germline V gene encodes CDR1 MNHEY and CDR2 SVGAGI. Trimming took 6 bases from V and 4 from J, leaving 12 bases between them. CDR3 amino acids: CASRMTADNEKLFF. CDR3 nucleotide sequence: TGTGCCAGCAGGATGACAGCAGATAATGAAAAACTGTTTTTT.

The chain carries TRBV4-1 and TRBJ2-2; 9 positions agree with TRBD2. With 4 bases clipped from V and 4 bases from J, the junction kept 10 bases outside the gene matches. This CDR3 has 17 residues. Germline loops: CDR1 MGHRA, CDR2 YSYEKL. The CDR3 is CASSLAAGGPGTGELFF. In nucleotides, the CDR3 is TGCGCCAGCAGCCTGGCCGCGGGAGGGCCTGGCACCGGGGAGCTGTTTTTT.

The chain combines TRBV6-5 with TRBJ2-7; 10 bases agree with TRBD1. Trimming at V came to 7 bases and at J to 2 bases, leaving 5 bases not matched to a gene. Germline values: CDR1 MNHEY, CDR2 SVGAGI. This CDR3 comprises 14 residues. The DNA of the CDR3 is TGTGCCAGCATTACGGGACAGGGGCCCTACGAGCAGTACTTC. Its translation is CASITGQGPYEQYF.

CDR3 in DNA: TGTGCCTGGACAGGGGGCTGGGAGCAGTTCTTC. It specifies CAWTGGWEQFF. The chain is built from TRBV30 and TRBJ2-1, with TRBD1 identical over 8 bases. The V gene's germline CDR1 is GTSNPN and CDR2 SVGIG (reference sequence). The ends lost 4 bases at V and 10 bases at J; junction bases unmatched: 3. The CDR3 is 11 amino acids.

The chain combines TRBV19 with TRBJ2-1; TRBD1 matches 8 bases. V dropped 6 bases and J dropped 7; count of bases not matched to a gene: 8. The CDR3 is 14 amino acids. Germline V lookup: CDR1 LNHDA, CDR2 SQIVND (reference sequence). The CDR3: CASRSGQGKNEQFF. The CDR3 DNA reads as TGTGCCAGTAGGAGCGGACAGGGAAAAAATGAGCAGTTCTTC.

J is TRBJ2-3 and V is TRBV5-5; 7 bases match TRBD2. The CDR3 covers 16 residues. With V trimmed by 0 bases and J by 5 bases, 9 bases remained unmatched. The V gene's germline CDR1 is SGHKS and CDR2 YYEKEE (reference sequence). The CDR3: CASSLATSVRGDTQYF. In DNA, the CDR3 is TGTGCCAGCAGCTTGGCTACTAGCGTAAGGGGAGATACGCAGTATTTT.

The CDR3 coding sequence is TGTGCCATCAGGGTCGGGTCCTATGGCTACACCTTC. Translating it yields CAIRVGSYGYTF. V and J are TRBV10-3 and TRBJ1-2; D remains unclear. Trimming took off 6 bases at V and 4 bases at J, with 9 bases between the two ends. The CDR3 consists of 12 residues. Germline V CDR1 and CDR2: ENHRY, SYGVKD.

The chain employs TRBV5-1 and TRBJ1-5; tentatively, D is TRBD1 (6 bases). Germline values: CDR1 SGHRS, CDR2 YFSETQ. The CDR3 totals 15 residues. Trimming pared 0 bases from V and 0 bases from J, leaving 7 bases between. The CDR3 loop reads CASSLEGGSNQPQHF. Written as DNA, the CDR3 is TGCGCCAGCAGCTTGGAAGGGGGTAGCAATCAGCCCCAGCATTTT.

There are a few counts of this clone. This chain connects TRBV19 to TRBJ1-2, with D hard to call. From germline, CDR1 is LNHDA and CDR2 SQIVND (reference sequence). The CDR3 has 11 residues. The V and J ends lost 0 bases and 8 bases respectively, with 4 bases between them. The CDR3 loop reads CASSIDRGYTF. In DNA, the CDR3 is TGTGCCAGTAGTATAGATCGGGGCTACACCTTC.

CDR3 amino acids: CAWSVLALGGGEQFF. CDR3 DNA: TGTGCCTGGAGTGTACTAGCATTGGGGGGGGGTGAGCAGTTCTTC. The chain links TRBV30 to TRBJ2-1, with TRBD2 matching over 7 bases. V lost 0 bases and J lost 9; bases outside the gene matches: 11. Germline CDR1 GTSNPN, CDR2 SVGIG (reference sequence). The CDR3 has 15 amino acids.

This chain joins TRBV3-1 (or the pseudogene TRBV3-2) and TRBJ1-1, with D possibly TRBD1 on 5 matching bases. The CDR3 has 14 amino acids. Germline lookup yields CDR1 LGHDT and CDR2 YNNKEL (reference sequence). V was cut by 2 bases and J by 4 bases, with 11 bases left in between. The DNA of the CDR3 is TGTGCCAGCAGCCAACAGGGCTTGGTCACTGAAGCTTTCTTT. Its protein is CASSQQGLVTEAFF.

The chain is built from TRBV6-6 and TRBJ1-5; D is perhaps TRBD1 (5 bases). The CDR3 loop spans 16 amino acids. Germline V CDR1 and CDR2: MNHNY, SVGAGI (reference sequence). Trimming pared 4 bases from V and 0 bases from J, leaving 13 bases between. The CDR3 nucleotides read TGTGCCAGCAGTTTGGGGCGATCTGTTAGCAATCAGCCCCAGCATTTT. It translates to CASSLGRSVSNQPQHF.

The rearrangement links TRBV5-1 to TRBJ1-1, with D hard to call. The CDR3 runs to 13 residues. Trimming removed 4 bases from V and 2 bases from J, with 9 bases in between. Germline V gene lookup returns CDR1 SGHRS and CDR2 YFSETQ. As DNA, the CDR3 is TGCGCCAGCAGCAACAGAGTTAACACTGAAGCTTTCTTT. Translating gives CASSNRVNTEAFF.

V is TRBV5-4 and J is TRBJ1-1; TRBD1 is a possible D gene (6 bases). CDR1 SGHNT and CDR2 YYREEE come from the germline V gene (reference sequence). The V end lost 0 bases, the J end lost 1 base, and 10 bases lay between the germline ends. The CDR3 loop spans 15 amino acids. The CDR3 region has the DNA TGTGCCAGCAGCTTGGCTCCGACAGGGAACACTGAAGCTTTCTTT. Protein product: CASSLAPTGNTEAFF.

J is TRBJ2-7 and V is TRBV7-2; possibly TRBD2 for D (5 bases). The CDR3 consists of 14 residues. The germline gives CDR1 SGHTA, CDR2 FQGNSA. Trimming left V 1 base short and J 3 bases short, with 10 bases between. CDR3 sequence reads: CASSLVPGSYEQYF. DNA for the CDR3: TGTGCCAGCAGCTTAGTTCCGGGGAGCTACGAGCAGTACTTC.

This clone was observed a handful of times. This rearrangement joins TRBV7-9 to TRBJ1-1; TRBD1 matches 10 bases. Losses at the gene ends were 1 base for V and 7 bases for J; bases not matched to a gene: 6. There are 15 residues in the CDR3. Germline lookup yields CDR1 SEHNR and CDR2 FQNEAQ (reference sequence). CDR3 in DNA: TGTGCCAGCAGCTTAGGGGACAGGGGAGAGGTTGAAGCTTTCTTT. It is translated as CASSLGDRGEVEAFF.

The chain recombines TRBV21-1 with TRBJ1-1. TRBV21-1 is described as a pseudogene. The CDR3 is 16 residues long. CDR3 in amino acids: CASSKAFGGRGTEAFF. CDR3 nucleotides: TGTGCCAGCAGCAAAGCTTTCGGAGGGAGAGGCACTGAAGCTTTCTTT.

The rearrangement uses TRBV5-1 and TRBJ2-5, with TRBD2 matching over 8 bases. Germline V CDR1 and CDR2: SGHRS, YFSETQ. Losses at the gene ends were 6 bases for V and 5 bases for J; bases not matched to a gene: 15. CDR3 length: 16 residues. The CDR3 region has the DNA TGCGCCAGCATCCCTGGTGCGGGGGGAGTTGTGGAGACCCAGTACTTC. Its translation is CASIPGAGGVVETQYF.

The rearrangement links TRBV24-1 to TRBJ1-1, with a possible D match to TRBD1 (6 bases). Germline CDR1 is KGHDR and CDR2 is SFDVKD. V dropped 7 bases and J dropped 0 bases, with 14 bases sitting between them. The CDR3 spans 15 residues. In DNA, the CDR3 is TGTGCCACCAGCCAGGGGAGCAGCTTGAACACTGAAGCTTTCTTT. Amino acids: CATSQGSSLNTEAFF.

The chain has TRBV5-1 and TRBJ1-1; no firm D call. The CDR3 is 16 residues long. CDR1 is SGHRS and CDR2 is YFSETQ in the germline V gene. V was pared by 0 bases and J by 0 bases, with 12 bases between. DNA of the CDR3: TGCGCCAGCAGCTTGGACCAGGAACTCATGAACACTGAAGCTTTCTTT. It specifies CASSLDQELMNTEAFF.